This T cell receptor beta chain was captured in a study of blood T cell repertoires in COVID-19. Study-wide background: There were acute and convalescent COVID-19 samples, and they came from the United States, Italy and Spain. Sources were T cells, B-cell-depleted T cells, or PBMCs; the material itself was cDNA or gDNA.

In the source study's methods: Cell counts per sample came from amplifying reference gene primers. Only in-frame clones appear in the TCRdb table, and some are missing; sequencing was by immunoSEQ multiplex PCR. The V and J calls and clone size were taken over from that table, and D and trimming were inferred from the DNA. The data show 240,000 or so clones, with roughly 90% seen just once and around 7.8% held by the top ten. The germline V and J ends were trimmed by 5 bases and 1 base, with 18 bases remaining between them. Germline V gene lookup returns CDR1 SGHNT and CDR2 YYREEE (reference sequence). CDR3 length: 16 amino acids.

The sample was peripheral blood. This sequence originates from a man aged 55 to 70 who had recovered from COVID-19. The V and J genes are TRBV5-4 and TRBJ1-2; D may be TRBD1 (6 bases). The CDR3 loop is CASSHPQQGNNYGYTF. The DNA for the CDR3 is TGTGCCAGCAGTCATCCCCAACAGGGAAATAACTATGGCTACACCTTC.